The 27 T cell receptor beta chains presented below share a single source sample, sequenced in a study of CD8+CD57+ T cells in acquired aplastic anemia. For CDR3 and TCR beta VDJ profiling, genomic DNA was the template used. TCRdb reprocessed the reads via MiXCR and lists one record per CDR3 protein. The top ten hold around 46% of the sample, which has 150,000 to 200,000 distinct CDR3 sequences, 64% seen once. The sample taken for sequencing was sorted CD4+, CD8+, or CD8+CD57+ T cells (not recorded which) from PBMCs. The source is a human donor with severe aplastic anemia or a healthy control (not recorded which).

The DNA of the CDR3 is TGTGCCAGCATTCTACCCGGGACGTTTTACAATGAGCAGTTCTTC. Its protein product is CASILPGTFYNEQFF. V and J are TRBV6-5 and TRBJ2-1; D tentatively reads TRBD1 or TRBD2 (5 bases each). With 7 bases removed from V and 4 bases from J, the gap between germline ends came to 17 bases. There are 15 residues in the CDR3. CDR1 and CDR2 (germline): MNHEY, SVGAGI.

V usage is TRBV20-1 and J usage is TRBJ1-1; the D gene is possibly TRBD1 (5 bases). Germline CDR1 is DFQATT and CDR2 is SNEGSKA (reference sequence). Trimming cost V 6 bases and J 4 bases, with 12 bases left between them. The CDR3 totals 12 residues. The CDR3 loop is CSADPRGTEAFF. DNA for the CDR3: TGCAGTGCGGATCCTAGGGGCACTGAAGCTTTCTTT.

The sample holds a few counts of this clonotype. The rearrangement joins TRBV20-1 to TRBJ1-5, with TRBD1 identical over 9 bases. CDR1 is DFQATT and CDR2 is SNEGSKA in the germline V gene (reference sequence). This CDR3 spans 12 amino acids. Trimming removed 6 bases from V and 5 bases from J; junction bases left unmatched: 2. CDR3 region: CSAGQGYQPQHF. The CDR3 region has the DNA TGCAGTGCAGGACAGGGGTATCAGCCCCAGCATTTT.

This CDR3 is CASSVFSQGNSPLHF. As DNA, the CDR3 is TGTGCCAGCAGCGTTTTTTCCCAAGGAAACTCACCCCTCCACTTT. This chain connects TRBV7-6 to TRBJ1-6; D gene ambiguous. Germline loops: CDR1 SGHVS, CDR2 FNYEAQ. Trimming left V 5 bases short and J 10 bases short, with 18 bases between. The CDR3 loop spans 15 amino acids.

The chain is built from TRBV7-2 and TRBJ1-1; D is unclear. V was cut by 5 bases and J by 0 bases, with 10 bases left in between. Germline CDR1 reads SGHTA; CDR2 reads FQGNSA. CDR3 length equals 14 residues. CDR3 amino acids: CASSLFAMNTEAFF. DNA of the CDR3: TGTGCCAGCAGCCTATTCGCGATGAACACTGAAGCTTTCTTT.

Many counts were recorded for this clonotype. In DNA, the CDR3 is TGTGCCAGCAGTTACGGGGATGCGGGGGGCCCGAGAGATACGCAGTATTTT. It encodes CASSYGDAGGPRDTQYF. The V gene is TRBV6-5, the J gene TRBJ2-3; 8 positions match TRBD2. With 2 bases clipped from V and 5 bases from J, the junction kept 12 bases outside the gene matches. The germline CDR1 and CDR2 sequences are MNHEY and SVGAGI. This CDR3 region has 17 residues.

The chain uses TRBV7-9 and TRBJ2-2; perhaps TRBD1 as D (6 bases). Germline CDR1 is SEHNR and CDR2 is FQNEAQ (reference sequence). V lost 9 bases, J lost 0 bases, and 11 bases lay in between. The CDR3 has 14 amino acids. CDR3 sequence (DNA): TGTGCCAGGCCTGGACAGCCGAACACCGGGGAGCTGTTTTTT. Amino acids: CARPGQPNTGELFF.

This clonotype was counted at least ten times. This chain joins TRBV9 and TRBJ2-7; the D call may be TRBD1 or TRBD2 (5 bases each). The CDR3 extends over 14 amino acids. Between the trimmed V and J ends, which lost 4 bases and 3 bases, there was a span of 14 bases. Germline V lookup: CDR1 SGDLS, CDR2 YYNGEE. CDR3 sequence (DNA): TGTGCCAGCAGCAATTCCGGGACCGACTACGAGCAGTACTTC. This codes for CASSNSGTDYEQYF.

The chain couples TRBV20-1 to TRBJ1-2; D not resolved. Deletions cut 1 base from V and 5 bases from J, with 14 bases between. There are 14 residues in the CDR3. Germline values: CDR1 DFQATT, CDR2 SNEGSKA (reference sequence). The CDR3 nucleotides are TGCAGTGCTAGAGGGGGTCATAGTGCTTATGGCTACACCTTC. Translated, it gives CSARGGHSAYGYTF.

This clonotype was picked up many times. J is TRBJ2-7 and V is TRBV5-1; D is unclear. V lost 1 base and J 2 bases, leaving 7 bases between the germline ends. Germline V gene lookup returns CDR1 SGHRS and CDR2 YFSETQ. The CDR3 covers 13 residues. The CDR3 region is CASSLIGTYEQYF. The CDR3 nucleotides read TGCGCCAGCAGCTTGATAGGAACCTACGAGCAGTACTTC.

CDR3 sequence: CSARDRTKGGNQPQHF. In DNA, the CDR3 is TGCAGTGCTAGAGATAGGACAAAAGGAGGGAATCAGCCCCAGCATTTT. This sequence joins TRBV20-1 and TRBJ1-5; D may be TRBD1 (5 bases). From germline, CDR1 is DFQATT and CDR2 SNEGSKA (reference sequence). Trimming removed 0 bases from V and 4 bases from J, with 16 bases in between. The CDR3 contains 16 residues.

This clonotype has a count of ten or more. This sequence joins TRBV5-8 and TRBJ2-1; 9 nucleotides line up with TRBD1. The CDR3 consists of 13 residues. Germline-derived CDR1 and CDR2 are SGHTS and YDEGEE. J lost 3 bases, V lost 7 bases, and 2 bases had no gene match. CDR3 in DNA: TGTGCCAGCCGGGACAGGGACTACAATGAGCAGTTCTTC. This encodes CASRDRDYNEQFF. Together with reference TRBV5-8 and TRBJ2-1, the CDR3 gives the full variable domain: EAGVTQSPTHLIKTRGQQATLRCSPISGHTSVYWYQQALGLGLQFLLWYDEGEERNRGNFPPRFSGRQFPNYSSELNVNALELEDSALYLCASRDRDYNEQFFGPGTRLTVL.

This clonotype was counted only a few times. V gene TRBV5-4 combines with J gene TRBJ1-2, with a tentative D call TRBD1 (6 bases). The CDR3 contains 14 residues. V was trimmed by 3 bases and J by 6 bases, leaving 15 bases between them. CDR1 and CDR2 (germline): SGHNT, YYREEE (reference sequence). The CDR3 spells CASSSPLGGNGYTF. The CDR3 DNA reads as TGTGCCAGCAGCTCCCCCTTGGGGGGCAATGGCTACACCTTC.

This clonotype was detected only a few times. This chain links TRBV20-1 with TRBJ2-7; D uncertain. Trimming stripped 0 bases from V and 5 bases from J, with 11 bases between. Germline loops: CDR1 DFQATT, CDR2 SNEGSKA (reference sequence). The CDR3 totals 13 residues. This chain's CDR3 is CSARDYRSDEQYF. The CDR3 coding sequence is TGCAGTGCTAGAGATTACCGGTCGGACGAGCAGTACTTC.

The chain is built from TRBV9 and TRBJ2-7; D may be TRBD2 (5 bases). Deletions cut 3 bases from V and 7 bases from J, with 17 bases between. The CDR3 is made up of 14 amino acids. Germline CDR1 reads SGDLS; CDR2 reads YYNGEE. The CDR3 DNA is TGTGCCAGCAGCGGGGGTACTAGAGATGGGGAGCAGTACTTC. Residues: CASSGGTRDGEQYF.

In its sample, this clonotype was seen many times. V is TRBV12-5 and J is TRBJ2-7, with 8 bases lining up with TRBD1. Looked up from germline, CDR1 is LGHNT and CDR2 is FRNRAP. Trimming at V came to 5 bases and at J to 6 bases, leaving 9 bases not matched to a gene. CDR3 size: 14 residues. The CDR3 DNA is TGTGCTAGTGGTCTCGGGACAGGTATTCTCGAGCAGTACTTC. Amino acid sequence: CASGLGTGILEQYF.

The genes are TRBV2 and TRBJ2-7; D not certain. The CDR3 runs 14 residues. CDR1 and CDR2 from the germline V gene are SNHLY and FYNNEI. V dropped 5 bases and J dropped 0 bases, with 11 bases sitting between them. The CDR3 loop reads CASSRSAISYEQYF. As DNA, the CDR3 is TGTGCCAGCAGTCGGTCCGCGATCTCCTACGAGCAGTACTTC.

This chain connects TRBV5-1 to TRBJ2-1, with a possible D match to TRBD1 (6 bases). Germline CDR1 reads SGHRS; CDR2 reads YFSETQ. The CDR3 has 14 residues. V was clipped by 0 bases and J by 6 bases, with 10 bases between them. Here the CDR3 reads CASSLGQGPNEQFF. CDR3 in DNA: TGCGCCAGCAGCTTGGGGCAGGGGCCCAATGAGCAGTTCTTC.

The CDR3 DNA reads as TGTGCCAGCAGTGTAACTGGGGGGGGCGATGGCTACACCTTC. It codes for CASSVTGGGDGYTF. The chain couples TRBV7-9 to TRBJ1-2, with a tentative D call TRBD1 (6 bases). Looked up from germline, CDR1 is SEHNR and CDR2 is FQNEAQ (reference sequence). The CDR3 is 14 amino acids. The V end lost 6 bases, the J end lost 6 bases, and 17 bases lay between the germline ends.

The rearrangement joins TRBV9 to TRBJ2-2, with 7 bases aligning to TRBD2. Unmatched junction bases numbered 6, after V lost 0 bases and J lost 4 bases. This CDR3 is 16 amino acids long. Germline V gene sequence: CDR1 SGDLS, CDR2 YYNGEE. The CDR3 DNA reads TGTGCCAGCAGCGTAGCTCGGGAGGAGTCCACCGGGGAGCTGTTTTTT. Translated, it gives CASSVAREESTGELFF.

This clonotype was recorded a few times. V usage is TRBV6-6 and J usage is TRBJ2-2; TRBD2 agrees at 11 bases. This CDR3 spans 17 amino acids. Germline CDR1 MNHNY, CDR2 SVGAGI (reference sequence). Germline trimming cut 6 bases from V and 3 bases from J; bases unmatched to any gene: 9. The CDR3 loop is CASSGPGLAADTGELFF. The CDR3 DNA sequence: TGTGCCAGCAGCGGGCCGGGACTAGCGGCCGACACCGGGGAGCTGTTTTTT.

This rearrangement joins TRBV7-2 to TRBJ1-3; weak D call: TRBD1 (6 bases). This CDR3 contains 15 residues. CDR1 and CDR2 (germline): SGHTA, FQGNSA. Trimming took off 5 bases at V and 4 bases at J, with 15 bases between the two ends. The CDR3 sequence is CASSASIGGGNTIYF. The CDR3 nucleotides are TGTGCCAGCAGCGCTAGCATCGGGGGCGGAAACACCATATATTTT.

This clonotype was recorded a few times. The CDR3 bases are TGTGCCACAGCTCCCCAGGGGCGGGGGTACGAGCAGTACTTC. Amino acid sequence: CATAPQGRGYEQYF. This chain uses TRBV24-1 with TRBJ2-7; weak D call: TRBD2 (7 bases). Germline assignment: CDR1 KGHDR and CDR2 SFDVKD. The CDR3 has 14 residues. V dropped 10 bases and J dropped 4 bases, with 19 bases sitting between them.

This clonotype was counted a few times. This chain uses TRBV19 with TRBJ2-7; 7 bases align to TRBD1. The ends lost 5 bases at V and 3 bases at J; junction bases unmatched: 4. The CDR3 contains 13 residues. Germline V gene data show CDR1 as LNHDA and CDR2 as SQIVND (reference sequence). CDR3 DNA: TGTGCCAGTAGTGACAGGACAGGCTACGAGCAGTACTTC. This translates into CASSDRTGYEQYF.

This clonotype was found a few times. The gene calls are TRBV28 and TRBJ2-7; 7 bases map to TRBD2. Looked up from germline, CDR1 is MDHEN and CDR2 is SYDVKM. The junction had 8 bases not matched to a gene; V was cut back by 10 bases and J by 2 bases. CDR3 length: 13 amino acids. This chain's CDR3 is CATDWEGAYEQYF. Written as DNA, the CDR3 is TGTGCCACCGATTGGGAGGGAGCCTACGAGCAGTACTTC.

The rearrangement links TRBV20-1 to TRBJ1-5, with D maybe TRBD1 (5 bases). V lost 0 bases and J 0 bases, leaving 15 bases between the germline ends. This CDR3 spans 17 amino acids. Germline V gene data show CDR1 as DFQATT and CDR2 as SNEGSKA (reference sequence). The CDR3 DNA reads TGCAGTGCTAGAGATGGGGGTGGGGGTTATAGCAATCAGCCCCAGCATTTT. As protein: CSARDGGGGYSNQPQHF.

This clonotype came up many times. The chain employs TRBV2 and TRBJ1-1; 8 nucleotides agree with TRBD1. There are 14 residues in the CDR3. From germline, CDR1 is SNHLY and CDR2 FYNNEI. V lost 7 bases and J lost 1; bases outside the gene matches: 5. In DNA, the CDR3 is TGTGCCAGCACCAGCGGACAGGGGAACACTGAAGCTTTCTTT. This codes for CASTSGQGNTEAFF. Full variable domain (rest looked up from reference TRBV2 and TRBJ1-1): EPEVTQTPSHQVTQMGQEVILRCVPISNHLYFYWYRQILGQKVEFLVSFYNNEISEKSEIFDDQFSVERPDGSNFTLKIRSTKLEDSAMYFCASTSGQGNTEAFFGQGTRLTVV.